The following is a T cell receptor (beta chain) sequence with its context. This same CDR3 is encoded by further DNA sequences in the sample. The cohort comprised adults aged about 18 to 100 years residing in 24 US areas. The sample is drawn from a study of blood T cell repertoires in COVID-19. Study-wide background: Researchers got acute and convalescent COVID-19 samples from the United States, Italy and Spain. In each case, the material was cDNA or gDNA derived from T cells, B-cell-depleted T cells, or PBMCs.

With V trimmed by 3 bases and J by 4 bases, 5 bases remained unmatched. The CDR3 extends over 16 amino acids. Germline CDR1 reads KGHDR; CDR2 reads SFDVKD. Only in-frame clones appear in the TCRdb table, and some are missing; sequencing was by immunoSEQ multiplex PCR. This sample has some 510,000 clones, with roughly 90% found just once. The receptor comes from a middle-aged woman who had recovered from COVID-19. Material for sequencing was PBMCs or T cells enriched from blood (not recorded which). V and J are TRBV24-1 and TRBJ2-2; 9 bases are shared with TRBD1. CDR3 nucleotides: TGTGCCACCAGTGATCCGGGACAGGGCGGCACCGGGGAGCTGTTTTTT. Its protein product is CATSDPGQGGTGELFF.